This TCR beta chain was identified during a study of shared clonotypes between healthy human individuals. Study conclusions and caveats: Between a few donors, naive CD4 clonotypes were shared at a level of approximately 5%.

A deep-level run was used for the assay. Clones were read by immunoSEQ multiplex PCR, and TCRdb kept only the in-frame ones, dropping some. The sample includes roughly 2.2 million clones, approximately 93% seen only once; the top ten take 0.39%. V trimming: 8 bases; J trimming: 0 bases; junction bases outside the gene matches: 9. The V gene's germline CDR1 is MNHEY and CDR2 SVGAGI. The CDR3 has 15 amino acids. Comment on this clone: Its antigen remains unknown.

The rearrangement uses TRBV6-5 and TRBJ2-7, with 8 bases aligning to TRBD1. The specimen was naive CD4+ T cells from PBMCs. The subset is: CD45RA+ positively selected. This clonotype was sampled from a young man in good health. Some clones in this sample may be carry-over from other donors' samples. The CDR3, as DNA: TGTGCCAGCCAATTTTACAGGGGGAGCTCCTACGAGCAGTACTTC. This codes for CASQFYRGSSYEQYF.